The subject of this entry is one TCR beta chain. This sample was included in a study of beta chain features in type 1 diabetes. V shed 6 bases, J shed 8 bases, and the junction held 4 bases outside the gene matches. CDR3 length: 14 amino acids. Germline CDR1 is LGHNT and CDR2 is FRNRAP. All of the isolated RNA was reverse transcribed, so expressed TCRB transcripts were sequenced. Here immunoSEQ multiplex PCR was the method, and the copy in TCRdb shows in-frame clones only, minus some. The data contain 200,000 to 300,000 clones, 55% to 70% of them singletons. The origin of this receptor is a man between 25 and 39 years old in good health. The sequencing input was naive CD4+ T cells from blood. This chain uses TRBV12-5 with TRBJ1-6; 10 bases fit TRBD1. CDR3 DNA: TGTGCTAGTGGCCCGGGACAGGGGTATTCACCCCTCCACTTT. Translation gives CASGPGQGYSPLHF. The variable domain in full, with the rest retrieved from reference TRBV12-5 and TRBJ1-6, is DARVTQTPRHKVTEMGQEVTMRCQPILGHNTVFWYRQTMMQGLELLAYFRNRAPLDDSGMPKDRFSAEMPDATLATLKIQPSEPRDSAVYFCASGPGQGYSPLHFGNGTRLTVT.